This TCR beta chain was documented in a study of blood T cells in healthy people across ages. Points on this clonotype: Its antigen is not known. A junction boundary mismatches the germline segment, possibly from a read error.

Each donor gave ten milliliters of peripheral blood. Researchers isolated at least 6.5 million PBMCs per sample. The CDR3 covers 17 residues. The germline V gene encodes CDR1 LGHNA and CDR2 YNFKEQ. Study observations and caveats: There was no known CMV status for donors, so expanded clonotype changes were possibly confounded. PBMCs went unsorted, and a conclusive naive versus antigen-experienced comparison was therefore prevented.

It was with a sample-barcoded 5' primer and a J-beta primer mix that a second PCR of roughly 7 to 11 cycles was run. TCRdb reprocessed the 5' RACE reads via MiXCR and lists one record per CDR3 protein. The sample contains 1.5 million to 2 million distinct CDR3 sequences, roughly 52% of which appear only once. The sample taken for sequencing was blood. The chain couples TRBV4-2 to TRBJ2-3; the D call may be TRBD1 or TRBD2 (6 bases each). The receptor comes from a woman aged 40-49 years in good health. The CDR3: CASSQVSGATSTDTQYF. The CDR3 DNA is TGCGCCAGCAGCCAAGTATCGGGGGCTACTAGCACAGATACGCAGTATTTT.